The present TCR beta chain was sequenced within a study of shared clonotypes between healthy human individuals. The naive CD8 population came from CD45RO-negative cells selected for CCR7, without terminally differentiated effector memory CD45RA+ cells. This clone appeared a few times. The V gene's germline CDR1 is SEHNR and CDR2 FQNEAQ (reference sequence). This CDR3 spans 13 amino acids. V was cut by 2 bases and J by 8 bases, with 12 bases left in between. Original data processing: Junction-only immunoSEQ data arrived without quality scores, meaning filtering differed. Clones were read by immunoSEQ multiplex PCR, and TCRdb kept only the in-frame ones, dropping some. Clone size and the V and J calls come from that table; the DNA yielded D and trimming. The data show 1.5 million to 2.5 million clones, about 95% seen once.

The TCR sequence derives from a man between 18 and 35 years old in good health. The specimen was naive CD8+ T cells sorted from blood. The chain is built from TRBV7-9 and TRBJ1-2; D is ambiguous. CDR3 loop: CASSLPMAGGYTF. The CDR3 DNA reads TGTGCCAGCAGCTTACCTATGGCTGGAGGCTACACCTTC.